This TCR beta chain was captured in a study of OX40 agonist ivuxolimab in advanced cancers. Study-level information: Hepatocellular carcinoma, melanoma, renal cell or head and neck cancer was diagnosed in the dose-escalation patients.

The CDR3 length is 17 residues. The germline gives CDR1 SGHTA, CDR2 FQGNSA. V was pared by 4 bases and J by 0 bases, with 19 bases between. The table came from immunoSEQ multiplex PCR; TCRdb's copy has only in-frame clones and leaves some out. The sample holds 72,000 or so clones; roughly 87% are singletons and the top ten take roughly 0.25%. The sequenced sample was CD4+ or CD8+ T cells sorted from blood, obtained in a trial of the OX40 agonist ivuxolimab. The sequence came from an adult with an advanced solid tumor such as melanoma, head and neck, liver or kidney cancer. The chain couples TRBV7-2 to TRBJ2-7; D call uncertain. CDR3 nucleotide sequence: TGTGCCAGCAGCTCAAAAGCCCGAGGCACGGCCTCCTACGAGCAGTACTTC. Its translation: CASSSKARGTASYEQYF. The full variable domain, in which reference TRBV7-2 and TRBJ2-7 provide the parts outside the CDR3, is GAGVSQSPSNKVTEKGKDVELRCDPISGHTALYWYRQSLGQGLEFLIYFQGNSAPDKSGLPSDRFSAERTGGSVSTLTIQRTQQEDSAVYLCASSSKARGTASYEQYFGPGTRLTVT.